The 20 T cell receptor beta chains reported below all come from one sample, sequenced in a study of beta chain features in type 1 diabetes. Whole-study results and caveats: In all four CD4+ subsets, TCRB CDR3 length was significantly, moderately reduced in type 1 diabetes.

Expressed TCRB transcripts were sequenced, since all the RNA that had been isolated was reverse transcribed. Assay: immunoSEQ multiplex PCR; the TCRdb copy retains only in-frame clones and omits some. The table records about 700,000 clones, about an eighth of them present only once. Their antigen targets remain unknown. What was sequenced was naive CD4+ T cells from blood. All receptors derive from a man aged 18 to 30 with type 1 diabetes.

This clone was seen a handful of times. This chain joins TRBV30 and TRBJ2-3; 7 bases are a match to TRBD2. The CDR3 sequence is 13 residues long. CDR1 is GTSNPN, CDR2 SVGIG, per germline (reference sequence). V lost 3 bases to trimming and J lost 4 bases; unmatched junction nucleotides: 4. The DNA for the CDR3 is TGTGCCTGGAGCCCTAGCGGTCCAGATACGCAGTATTTT. Translated, it gives CAWSPSGPDTQYF.

V and J are TRBV14 and TRBJ2-1; a possible D gene is TRBD2 (5 bases). The CDR3 runs to 14 residues. Germline assignment: CDR1 SGHDN and CDR2 FVKESK. Trimming stripped 4 bases from V and 3 bases from J, with 10 bases between. The CDR3 bases are TGTGCCAGCAGCCTGCCTCGGGGCTACAATGAGCAGTTCTTC. This gives the protein CASSLPRGYNEQFF.

This clone was found a few times. The chain links TRBV6-5 to TRBJ2-7; 7 bases are shared with TRBD2. The CDR3 loop spans 11 amino acids. Losses at the gene ends were 6 bases for V and 6 bases for J; bases not matched to a gene: 2. In germline, CDR1 is MNHEY, CDR2 SVGAGI. CDR3 sequence (DNA): TGTGCCAGCAGGCGGGGGTCCGAGCAGTACTTC. Translation gives CASRRGSEQYF.

This clone was counted only a few times. The CDR3 here is CASSLVGLEDTQYF. CDR3 DNA: TGTGCCAGCAGTTTGGTCGGGTTGGAGGATACGCAGTATTTT. The chain couples TRBV27 to TRBJ2-3; D not resolved. From germline, CDR1 is MNHEY and CDR2 SMNVEV (reference sequence). V dropped 3 bases and J dropped 6 bases, with 13 bases sitting between them. The CDR3 runs to 14 residues.

The rearrangement uses TRBV6-5 and TRBJ1-2; TRBD1 aligns across 7 bases. V lost 2 bases to trimming and J lost 1 base; unmatched junction nucleotides: 7. Germline loops: CDR1 MNHEY, CDR2 SVGAGI. CDR3 length equals 16 residues. The CDR3 protein is CASSYRGTEVNYGYTF. DNA of the CDR3: TGTGCCAGCAGTTACCGGGGGACAGAGGTTAACTATGGCTACACCTTC.

This chain links TRBV18 with TRBJ2-7; 11 nucleotides line up with TRBD2. CDR1 and CDR2 from the germline V gene are KGHSH and LQKENI. The CDR3 is 17 residues long. V trimming: 3 bases; J trimming: 5 bases; junction bases outside the gene matches: 12. The CDR3 is CASSPQLSTSGEDEQYF. In DNA, the CDR3 is TGTGCCAGCTCACCGCAGCTATCGACTAGCGGGGAGGACGAGCAGTACTTC. Drawing the rest from reference TRBV18 and TRBJ2-7, the complete variable domain is NAGVMQNPRHLVRRRGQEARLRCSPMKGHSHVYWYRQLPEEGLKFMVYLQKENIIDESGMPKERFSAEFPKEGPSILRIQQVVRGDSAAYFCASSPQLSTSGEDEQYFGPGTRLTVT.

This chain connects TRBV25-1 to TRBJ1-2, with D perhaps TRBD1 (6 bases). The length of the CDR3 is 15 residues. In germline, CDR1 is MGHDK, CDR2 SYGVNS. Trimming took 7 bases from V and 0 from J, leaving 15 bases between them. For the CDR3, the DNA is TGTGCCAGCACAGGGCGGGACACGACTAACTATGGCTACACCTTC. Translation: CASTGRDTTNYGYTF.

This clone appeared a few times. The V call is TRBV6-6, the J call TRBJ2-7, with D possibly TRBD1 on 5 matching bases. The CDR3 covers 13 residues. Between the trimmed V and J ends, which lost 10 bases and 6 bases, there was a span of 19 bases. The V gene's germline CDR1 is MNHNY and CDR2 SVGAGI (reference sequence). This CDR3 reads CATTPGGRAEQYF. In nucleotides, the CDR3 is TGTGCCACCACCCCTGGCGGCAGGGCCGAGCAGTACTTC.

This clone was observed a handful of times. The genes are TRBV6-1 and TRBJ2-5; D is perhaps TRBD1 or TRBD2 (5 bases each). The V end was cut by 1 base, the J end by 4 bases, with 19 bases between. This CDR3 region has 17 residues. Germline V CDR1 and CDR2: MNHNS, SASEGT. CDR3 in amino acids: CASSEEVRDLARETQYF. DNA of the CDR3: TGTGCCAGCAGTGAAGAAGTCAGGGACCTAGCCCGAGAGACCCAGTACTTC.

The chain is built from TRBV11-3 and TRBJ2-1; TRBD1 might be the D (6 bases). This CDR3 has 14 residues. V lost 1 base and J 9 bases, leaving 13 bases between the germline ends. Per the germline V gene, CDR1 is SGHNT and CDR2 is YENEEA. The CDR3 here is CASSLVRGVGEQFF. The CDR3 region has the DNA TGTGCCAGCAGCTTAGTCAGGGGAGTGGGTGAGCAGTTCTTC.

This clone showed up just a few times. The V call is TRBV7-2, the J call TRBJ1-5; D unclear. The V gene lost 1 base and the J gene lost 0 bases, with 10 bases spanning the gap. Germline CDR1 reads SGHTA; CDR2 reads FQGNSA. CDR3 length: 16 residues. This CDR3 reads CASSLGPGYSNQPQHF. The CDR3 region has the DNA TGTGCCAGCAGCTTAGGTCCAGGTTATAGCAATCAGCCCCAGCATTTT.

The V and J genes are TRBV4-1 and TRBJ2-1, with 9 nucleotides matching TRBD2. V was pared by 0 bases and J by 8 bases, with 8 bases of the junction left unmatched. CDR1 is MGHRA and CDR2 is YSYEKL in the germline V gene. CDR3 length: 16 residues. CDR3 in amino acids: CASSQDRSSGVDEQFF. The CDR3 region has the DNA TGCGCCAGCAGCCAAGATCGTTCTAGCGGGGTCGATGAGCAGTTCTTC.

This sequence joins TRBV28 and TRBJ2-3; 7 nucleotides agree with TRBD1. Germline assignment: CDR1 MDHEN and CDR2 SYDVKM. The CDR3 is 17 amino acids. V gave up 10 bases and J gave up 2 bases; unmatched junction bases: 18. In DNA, the CDR3 is TGTGCCACCAACAAGGGGGCAGGGGTCCCCGCCACAGATACGCAGTATTTT. This codes for CATNKGAGVPATDTQYF.

The chain employs TRBV18 and TRBJ1-2, with D perhaps TRBD1 (6 bases). Deletions cut 0 bases from V and 8 bases from J, with 13 bases between. The length of the CDR3 is 14 residues. Germline values: CDR1 KGHSH, CDR2 LQKENI. CDR3 DNA sequence: TGTGCCAGCTCACCACCGGACAGTCTTGGGGGCTACACCTTC. Amino acids: CASSPPDSLGGYTF.

The chain couples TRBV6-5 to TRBJ1-5; D is possibly TRBD1 (5 bases). Trimming took off 2 bases at V and 6 bases at J, with 11 bases between the two ends. CDR3 length: 14 amino acids. CDR1 is MNHEY, CDR2 SVGAGI, per germline. CDR3 nucleotides: TGTGCCAGCAGTTACGTCAGGGCGGGTCAGCCCCAGCATTTT. This encodes CASSYVRAGQPQHF.

The sample holds a few counts of this clone. This chain connects TRBV6-5 to TRBJ1-1, with 9 bases fitting TRBD1. CDR1 is MNHEY, CDR2 SVGAGI, per germline. CDR3 size: 15 residues. The ends lost 5 bases at V and 0 bases at J; junction bases unmatched: 4. CDR3 sequence: CASSIGTGLNTEAFF. Here the CDR3 DNA reads TGTGCCAGCAGTATCGGGACAGGGCTGAACACTGAAGCTTTCTTT.

The chain links TRBV5-1 to TRBJ2-5; perhaps TRBD2 as D (6 bases). The germline CDR1 and CDR2 sequences are SGHRS and YFSETQ. CDR3 size: 14 residues. V was shortened by 4 bases and J by 3 bases, with 13 bases between the two germline ends. The CDR3 here is CASSLGGLEETQYF. DNA of the CDR3: TGCGCCAGCAGCCTCGGAGGGCTTGAAGAGACCCAGTACTTC.

This clone was detected a few times. J is TRBJ1-6 and V is TRBV5-4; 8 bases fit TRBD1. V lost 4 bases and J lost 5; bases outside the gene matches: 8. This CDR3 is 16 amino acids long. Germline CDR1 reads SGHNT; CDR2 reads YYREEE (reference sequence). Written as DNA, the CDR3 is TGTGCCAGCAGCACTGACAGGGGCACGGATAATTCACCCCTCCACTTT. Translated: CASSTDRGTDNSPLHF.

The rearrangement uses TRBV11-3 and TRBJ2-2, with 10 nucleotides matching TRBD1. The CDR3 consists of 16 residues. V trimming: 7 bases; J trimming: 6 bases; junction bases outside the gene matches: 11. Looked up from germline, CDR1 is SGHNT and CDR2 is YENEEA. CDR3 sequence reads: CASTPGTGEGSGELFF. Written as DNA, the CDR3 is TGTGCCAGCACCCCGGGGACAGGGGAAGGTTCCGGGGAGCTGTTTTTT. The full variable domain, in which reference TRBV11-3 and TRBJ2-2 provide the parts outside the CDR3, is EAGVVQSPRYKIIEKKQPVAFWCNPISGHNTLYWYLQNLGQGPELLIRYENEEAVDDSQLPKDRFSAERLKGVDSTLKIQPAELGDSAVYLCASTPGTGEGSGELFFGEGSRLTVL.

There are a few counts of this clone. The chain joins TRBV7-2 to TRBJ1-2; no reliable D call. Germline V gives CDR1 SGHTA, CDR2 FQGNSA. Trimming removed 1 base from V and 5 bases from J, with 11 bases in between. This CDR3 region has 14 residues. CDR3 region: CASSLGEIWYGYTF. CDR3 nucleotide sequence: TGTGCCAGCAGCTTAGGGGAGATCTGGTATGGCTACACCTTC.